This TCR beta chain came from a study of beta chain features in type 1 diabetes. On the study more broadly: Healthy donors and patients showed comparable age, gender and cell yields.

The CDR3 contains 16 residues. CDR1 and CDR2 (germline): GTSNPN, SVGIG (reference sequence). The V end lost 2 bases, the J end lost 0 bases, and 11 bases lay between the germline ends. cDNA synthesis used the whole RNA isolate, giving expressed TCRB sequences. Data came from immunoSEQ multiplex PCR; TCRdb stores just in-frame clones and leaves some out. The sample carries around 500,000 clones, 9.5% to 12% recorded once. This clone was picked up a small number of times. The clonotype originates from a woman under 30 in good health. The chain joins TRBV30 to TRBJ2-6; D is uncertain. Sequenced material: naive CD4+ T cells from blood. This CDR3 reads CAWSSSRTSGANVLTF. The CDR3 DNA reads as TGTGCCTGGAGTTCTTCTCGGACCTCTGGGGCCAACGTCCTGACTTTC.